The T cell receptor beta chain described here comes from a study of CD8+ T cells in alopecia areata. The treatment was: oral pan-JAK inhibitor, 5-10 mg twice daily. The germline V gene encodes CDR1 SGHTA and CDR2 FQGNSA. There are 16 residues in the CDR3. The ends lost 0 bases at V and 3 bases at J; junction bases unmatched: 4. cDNA reverse transcribed from extracted RNA served as the sequencing template. Produced via immunoSEQ multiplex PCR; TCRdb's table is partial and in-frame only. Of around 190,000 clones in the sample, roughly 60% were seen once. The sequenced sample was CD4+ T cells sorted from blood, obtained at week 24, from a patient treated with tofacitinib. This TCR derives from a human donor with alopecia areata. The J gene is TRBJ2-1, the V gene TRBV7-2; 8 bases align to TRBD2. The CDR3 DNA is TGTGCCAGCAGCTTAGCCCCGGGGGGGCTCTACAATGAGCAGTTCTTC. It yields the protein CASSLAPGGLYNEQFF.